The source of this TCR beta chain is a study of neoadjuvant anti-PD-1 for oral cavity cancer. Regarding the study as a whole: Higher pretreatment Treg/Th17 ratios tracked higher pretreatment blood clonality.

Patients were newly diagnosed with stage II-IVA oral cavity squamous cell carcinoma without prior systemic or radiation treatment. Sequenced by immunoSEQ multiplex PCR; TCRdb stores in-frame clones only, minus some. The table includes about 14,000 clones, just over 65% detected once. Deletions cut 3 bases from V and 1 base from J, with 12 bases between. CDR3 size: 16 residues. CDR1 is KGHSH and CDR2 is LQKENI in the germline V gene. Worth noting for this clone: Its antigen is still unknown.

Specimen: PBMCs, collected before nivolumab (anti-PD-1) treatment. The TCR sequence derives from a person between 35 and 79 years old with oral cavity squamous cell carcinoma. J is TRBJ1-4 and V is TRBV18; D is unclear. Here the CDR3 DNA reads TGTGCCAGCTCACCGAGACACCCAGAAACTAATGAAAAACTGTTTTTT. This codes for CASSPRHPETNEKLFF.